This T cell receptor (beta chain) was recovered during a study of naive and memory T cell subsets. Remarks on this clonotype: What it binds is unknown.

Both TRBC1 and TRBC2 were covered by a beta constant-region primer of two equimolar oligonucleotides. Ligated cDNA was amplified by four rounds of PCR with nested alpha and beta constant-region primers and SP2. Ligation attached a single-stranded oligonucleotide with a 12-nucleotide UMI and the SP2 primer to the cDNA 3' end. TCRdb reprocessed the UMI-ligation and nested PCR reads with MiXCR, giving one entry per CDR3 protein. The sample has roughly 97,000 distinct CDR3 sequences; roughly 14% are singletons. The CDR3 is made up of 16 amino acids. V dropped 6 bases and J dropped 2 bases, with 18 bases sitting between them. Per the germline V gene, CDR1 is SEHNR and CDR2 is FQNEAQ (reference sequence). Study results and caveats: Activation and differentiation may alter RNA-based TCR counts. From naive to CM, EM and EMRA, diversity decreased and Gini increased. Possibly reflecting memory cells re-expressing CD45RA, a few larger clonotypes occurred in naive repertoires, especially CD8.

Cells stained for CD3, CD4, CD8, CD45RA, CD27 and viability were sorted into four CD45RA/CD27 subsets. The V gene is TRBV7-9, the J gene TRBJ2-3, with D perhaps matching TRBD2 (5 bases). The clonotype originates from a human donor in good health. The source material was naive CD8+ T cells from blood. The CDR3, as DNA: TGTGCCAGCAGTGCAGCTCAGCGGCCGTACACAGATACGCAGTATTTT. Encoded protein: CASSAAQRPYTDTQYF.